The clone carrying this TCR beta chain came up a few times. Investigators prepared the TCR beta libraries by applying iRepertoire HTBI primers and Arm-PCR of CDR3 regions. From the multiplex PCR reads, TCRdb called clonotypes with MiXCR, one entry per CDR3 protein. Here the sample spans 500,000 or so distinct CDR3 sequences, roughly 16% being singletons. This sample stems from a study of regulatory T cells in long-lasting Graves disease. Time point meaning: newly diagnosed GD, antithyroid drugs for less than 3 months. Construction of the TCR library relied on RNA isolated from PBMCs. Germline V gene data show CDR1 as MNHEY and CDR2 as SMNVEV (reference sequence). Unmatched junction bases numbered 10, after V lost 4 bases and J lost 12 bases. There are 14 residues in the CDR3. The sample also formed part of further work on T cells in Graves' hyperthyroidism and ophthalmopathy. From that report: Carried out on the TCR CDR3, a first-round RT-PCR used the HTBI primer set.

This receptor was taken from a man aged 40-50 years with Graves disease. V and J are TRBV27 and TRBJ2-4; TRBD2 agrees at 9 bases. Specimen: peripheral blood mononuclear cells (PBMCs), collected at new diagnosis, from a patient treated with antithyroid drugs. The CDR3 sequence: CASSSIAGDGTQYF. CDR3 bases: TGTGCCAGCAGTTCAATAGCGGGAGATGGCACTCAGTACTTC.